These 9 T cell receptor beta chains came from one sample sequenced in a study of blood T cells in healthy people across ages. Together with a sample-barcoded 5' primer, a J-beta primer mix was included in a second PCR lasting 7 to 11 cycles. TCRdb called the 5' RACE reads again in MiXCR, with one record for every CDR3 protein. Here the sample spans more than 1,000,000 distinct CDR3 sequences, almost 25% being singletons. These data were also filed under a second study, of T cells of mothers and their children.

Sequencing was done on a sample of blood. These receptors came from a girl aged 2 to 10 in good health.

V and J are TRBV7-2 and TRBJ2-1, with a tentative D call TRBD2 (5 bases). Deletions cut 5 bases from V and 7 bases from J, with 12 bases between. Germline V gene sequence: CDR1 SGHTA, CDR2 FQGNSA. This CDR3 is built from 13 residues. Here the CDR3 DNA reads TGTGCCAGCAGCGGGAGAGGTACGAATGAGCAGTTCTTC. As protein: CASSGRGTNEQFF.

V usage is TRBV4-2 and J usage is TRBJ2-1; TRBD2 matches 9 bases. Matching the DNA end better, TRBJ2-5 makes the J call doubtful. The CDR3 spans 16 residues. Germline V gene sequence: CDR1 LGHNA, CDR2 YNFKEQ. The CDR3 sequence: CASREAGGPVEETQYF. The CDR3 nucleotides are TGTGCCAGCAGGGAGGCGGGGGGGCCAGTAGAAGAGACCCAGTACTTC.

In DNA form, the CDR3 reads TGTGCCAGCTGGGGGACTAGCGGGCCCCAAGAGACCCAGTACTTC. Translating it yields CASWGTSGPQETQYF. The gene calls are TRBV7-9 and TRBJ2-5, with 12 bases matching TRBD2. CDR1 and CDR2 (germline): SEHNR, FQNEAQ (reference sequence). The V segment lost 8 bases and the J segment 1 base; nucleotides outside the gene matches: 5. This CDR3 has 15 residues.

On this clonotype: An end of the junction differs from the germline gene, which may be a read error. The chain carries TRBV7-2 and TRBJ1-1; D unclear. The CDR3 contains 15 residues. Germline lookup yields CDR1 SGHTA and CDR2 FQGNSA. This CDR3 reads CVSSSLISMNTEAFF. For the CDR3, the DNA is TGTGTCAGCAGCTCCCTGATCTCAATGAACACTGAAGCTTTCTTT.

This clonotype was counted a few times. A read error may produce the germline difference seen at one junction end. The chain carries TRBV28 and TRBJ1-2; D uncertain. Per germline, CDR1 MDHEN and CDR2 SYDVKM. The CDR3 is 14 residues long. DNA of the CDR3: TGTGCCAGCAGTCCCCCAGGTCCCCTATATGACTACACCTTC. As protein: CASSPPGPLYDYTF.

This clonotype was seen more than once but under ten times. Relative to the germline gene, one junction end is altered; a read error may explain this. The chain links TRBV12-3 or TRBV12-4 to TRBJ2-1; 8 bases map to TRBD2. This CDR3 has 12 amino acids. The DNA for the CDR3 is TGTGCCAGCAGTTTTAGCGGGGCCGATCGGGTGTTC. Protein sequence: CASSFSGADRVF.

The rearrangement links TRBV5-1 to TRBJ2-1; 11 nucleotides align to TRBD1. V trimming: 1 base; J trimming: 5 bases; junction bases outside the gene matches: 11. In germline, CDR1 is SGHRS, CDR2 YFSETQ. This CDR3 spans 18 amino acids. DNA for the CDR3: TGCGCCAGCAGCTTGTTTATCCGACCGGGACAGGGGGACAATGAGCAGTTCTTC. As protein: CASSLFIRPGQGDNEQFF.

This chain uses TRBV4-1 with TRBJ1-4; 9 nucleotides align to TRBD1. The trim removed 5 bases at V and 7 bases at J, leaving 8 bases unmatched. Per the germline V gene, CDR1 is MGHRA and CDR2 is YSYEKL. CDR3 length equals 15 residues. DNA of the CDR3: TGCGCCAGCAGCTACGGGGACAGGGATGGTGAAAAACTGTTTTTT. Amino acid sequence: CASSYGDRDGEKLFF.

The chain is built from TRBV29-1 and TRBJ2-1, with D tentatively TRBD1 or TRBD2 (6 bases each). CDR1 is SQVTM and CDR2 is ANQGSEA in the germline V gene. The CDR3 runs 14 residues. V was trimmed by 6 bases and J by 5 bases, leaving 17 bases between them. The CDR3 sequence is CSVGLWGADNEQFF. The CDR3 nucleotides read TGCAGCGTAGGTCTCTGGGGGGCCGACAATGAGCAGTTCTTC.